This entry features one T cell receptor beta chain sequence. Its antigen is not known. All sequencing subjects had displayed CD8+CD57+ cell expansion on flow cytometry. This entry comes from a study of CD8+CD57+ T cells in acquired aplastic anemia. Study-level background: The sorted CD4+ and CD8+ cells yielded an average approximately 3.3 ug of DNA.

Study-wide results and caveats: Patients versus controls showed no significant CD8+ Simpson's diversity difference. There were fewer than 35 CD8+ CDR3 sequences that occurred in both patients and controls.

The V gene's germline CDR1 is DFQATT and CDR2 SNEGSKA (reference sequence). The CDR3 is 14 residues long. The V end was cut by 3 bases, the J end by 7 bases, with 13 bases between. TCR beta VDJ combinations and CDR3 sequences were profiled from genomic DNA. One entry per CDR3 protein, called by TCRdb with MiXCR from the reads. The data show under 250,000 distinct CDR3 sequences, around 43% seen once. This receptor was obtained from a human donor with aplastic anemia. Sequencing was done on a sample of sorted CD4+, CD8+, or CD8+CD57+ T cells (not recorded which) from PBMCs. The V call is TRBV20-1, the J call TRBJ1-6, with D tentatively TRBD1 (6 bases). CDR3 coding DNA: TGCAGTGCTAGTAGACAGGTGGGGAATTCACCCCTCCACTTT. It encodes CSASRQVGNSPLHF.